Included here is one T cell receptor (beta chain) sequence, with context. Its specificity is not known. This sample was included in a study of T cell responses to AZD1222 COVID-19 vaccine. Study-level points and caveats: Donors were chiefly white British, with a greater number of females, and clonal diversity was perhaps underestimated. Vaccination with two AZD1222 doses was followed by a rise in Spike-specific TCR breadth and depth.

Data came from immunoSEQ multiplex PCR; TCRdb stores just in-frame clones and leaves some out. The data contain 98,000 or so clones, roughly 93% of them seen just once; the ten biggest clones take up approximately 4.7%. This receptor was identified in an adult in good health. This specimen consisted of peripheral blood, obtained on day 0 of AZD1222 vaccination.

CDR3 loop: CASSPPGTSGIVQVYEQYF. The CDR3 DNA is TGTGCCAGCAGCCCGCCCGGGACTAGCGGGATCGTTCAGGTCTACGAGCAGTACTTC. The rearrangement joins TRBV11-3 to TRBJ2-7; 13 nucleotides agree with TRBD2. V was clipped by 5 bases and J by 3 bases; unmatched bases: 16. This CDR3 is built from 19 residues. CDR1 and CDR2 (germline): SGHNT, YENEEA.